The 30 T cell receptor beta chains presented below share a single source sample, sequenced in a study of blood T cell repertoires in COVID-19. Sequencing used immunoSEQ multiplex PCR; TCRdb keeps in-frame clones, though not all of them. The sample carries roughly 30,000 clones, about four fifths recorded once. The sequenced sample consisted of peripheral blood. The source is a man at least 80 years old with active COVID-19.

The chain links TRBV2 to TRBJ1-1, with TRBD1 identical over 7 bases. The germline V gene encodes CDR1 SNHLY and CDR2 FYNNEI. The ends lost 6 bases at V and 3 bases at J; junction bases unmatched: 7. This CDR3 has 14 amino acids. CDR3 DNA: TGTGCCAGCAGGCGAGGGACAGAAGACACTGAAGCTTTCTTT. It encodes CASRRGTEDTEAFF.

This clone was recorded a few times. The rearrangement links TRBV6-5 to TRBJ1-5, with TRBD1 as a possible D gene (6 bases). Germline-derived CDR1 and CDR2 are MNHEY and SVGAGI. Trimming stripped 5 bases from V and 0 bases from J, with 11 bases between. The CDR3 spans 15 residues. The CDR3: CASSPSRGSNQPQHF. For the CDR3, the DNA is TGTGCCAGCAGTCCCTCCAGGGGTAGCAATCAGCCCCAGCATTTT.

The rearrangement joins TRBV21-1 to TRBJ2-2; the D call TRBD1 from the table was never checked on the DNA. TRBV21-1 is a pseudogene locus. The CDR3 contains 18 residues. The CDR3 nucleotides read TGTGCCAGCAGCAAACGACGGAGGGGACAGAATTACACCGGGGAGCTGTTTTTT. Translating it yields CASSKRRRGQNYTGELFF.

Concerning this clone itself: At one boundary the junction diverges from the germline segment, which might be a read error. The chain joins TRBV19 to TRBJ2-2, with D possibly being TRBD1 (7 bases). CDR1 and CDR2 (germline): LNHDA, SQIVND (reference sequence). The CDR3 sequence is 15 residues long. For the CDR3, the DNA is TGTGCCAGTAGTATGCAGGGGGGACGGACCGGGAAGCTGTTTTTT. Its protein product is CASSMQGGRTGKLFF.

V is TRBV30 and J is TRBJ2-3, with 10 bases identical to TRBD1. CDR3 size: 14 residues. Germline CDR1 reads GTSNPN; CDR2 reads SVGIG (reference sequence). Trimming at V came to 5 bases and at J to 5 bases, leaving 7 bases not matched to a gene. CDR3 sequence (DNA): TGTGCCTGGGGCCGGGACAGGGGCTTAGATACGCAGTATTTT. This sequence encodes CAWGRDRGLDTQYF.

This rearrangement joins TRBV5-6 to TRBJ1-6; 7 bases map to TRBD1. CDR3 length: 14 residues. Germline V gives CDR1 SGHDT, CDR2 YYEEEE. J lost 7 bases, V lost 5 bases, and 6 bases had no gene match. CDR3 bases: TGTGCCAGCAGTCAAGACAGGGAGAATTCACCCCTCCACTTT. This codes for CASSQDRENSPLHF.

The table lists this clone with a few counts. The chain has TRBV10-1 and TRBJ1-5; D might be TRBD1 (6 bases). The V end lost 6 bases, the J end lost 6 bases, and 15 bases lay between the germline ends. The CDR3 spans 14 residues. From germline, CDR1 is WNHNN and CDR2 SYGVQD (reference sequence). CDR3 nucleotides: TGCGCCAGCAGCCCAGGGGCCCTTGGTCAGCCCCAGCATTTT. It yields the protein CASSPGALGQPQHF.

This rearrangement joins TRBV2 to TRBJ2-5; 12 bases match TRBD2. Germline assignment: CDR1 SNHLY and CDR2 FYNNEI. V lost 3 bases, J lost 2 bases, and 4 bases stayed unmatched. The CDR3 is 16 residues long. The CDR3 loop reads CASSDWLAGGQETQYF. In DNA, the CDR3 is TGTGCCAGCAGTGATTGGCTAGCGGGGGGGCAAGAGACCCAGTACTTC.

The chain has TRBV3-1 (or the pseudogene TRBV3-2) and TRBJ2-1, with unresolved D. The CDR3 sequence is 16 residues long. Germline CDR1 and CDR2: LGHDT and YNNKEL (reference sequence). The V end was cut by 4 bases, the J end by 0 bases, with 13 bases between. The CDR3 DNA follows: TGTGCCAGCAGCCGGGCTGGCCTTCTCTCCTACAATGAGCAGTTCTTC. It yields the protein CASSRAGLLSYNEQFF.

This chain uses TRBV5-4 with TRBJ1-2; D is perhaps TRBD1 (6 bases). Germline V lookup: CDR1 SGHNT, CDR2 YYREEE (reference sequence). Deletions cut 0 bases from V and 8 bases from J, with 14 bases between. This CDR3 region has 14 residues. The CDR3 DNA reads TGTGCCAGCAGCTTGGTGGGGGGGGCGAGGGGCTACACCTTC. Protein product: CASSLVGGARGYTF.

This clone counts as large. The rearrangement joins TRBV2 to TRBJ2-7; 8 bases map to TRBD1. V gave up 8 bases and J gave up 4 bases; unmatched junction bases: 10. The CDR3 spans 14 residues. In germline, CDR1 is SNHLY, CDR2 FYNNEI. CDR3 region: CASFKGTGSYEQYF. The DNA of the CDR3 is TGTGCCAGCTTCAAGGGGACAGGCTCGTACGAGCAGTACTTC.

The chain carries TRBV4-1 and TRBJ2-3; TRBD1 matches 7 bases. V shed 6 bases and J 4 bases; nucleotides not matched to a gene: 10. Germline V gives CDR1 MGHRA, CDR2 YSYEKL. This CDR3 region has 15 residues. The CDR3 region is CASRRQGLGADTQYF. The CDR3 DNA follows: TGCGCCAGCAGGAGACAGGGTCTAGGGGCAGATACGCAGTATTTT.

About this clone itself: The germline gene is not matched at one end of the junction; a read error may be the cause. This chain joins TRBV2 and TRBJ2-2, with TRBD2 identical over 11 bases. The CDR3 spans 16 residues. Germline CDR1 SNHLY, CDR2 FYNNEI. CDR3 amino acids: CASSRDSGGAYLAAVF. Written as DNA, the CDR3 is TGTGCCAGCAGTCGAGATAGCGGGGGGGCCTATCTAGCAGCGGTTTTT.

The genes are TRBV7-9 and TRBJ1-2, with TRBD1 matching over 7 bases. V lost 2 bases and J lost 4; bases outside the gene matches: 4. The CDR3 spans 14 residues. Germline V gene lookup returns CDR1 SEHNR and CDR2 FQNEAQ (reference sequence). CDR3 amino acids: CASSLHSGGYGYTF. The CDR3 coding sequence is TGTGCCAGCAGCTTACATTCAGGGGGCTATGGCTACACCTTC.

The rearrangement uses TRBV7-9 and TRBJ2-5; 7 nucleotides line up with TRBD2. The CDR3 length is 12 residues. V shed 9 bases and J 5 bases; nucleotides not matched to a gene: 6. Germline CDR1 SEHNR, CDR2 FQNEAQ (reference sequence). This chain's CDR3 is CASLAGGETQYF. The CDR3 DNA sequence: TGTGCCAGTTTAGCGGGCGGGGAGACCCAGTACTTC.

V is TRBV5-1 and J is TRBJ2-7; TRBD2 matches 9 bases. The V gene's germline CDR1 is SGHRS and CDR2 YFSETQ. The CDR3 length is 14 residues. V lost 1 base and J lost 2; bases outside the gene matches: 1. The CDR3 coding sequence is TGCGCCAGCAGCTTGCCTAGCGGGACCTACGAGCAGTACTTC. Amino acid sequence: CASSLPSGTYEQYF.

The chain is built from TRBV16 and TRBJ1-1, with D perhaps matching TRBD1 (5 bases). CDR3 length equals 13 residues. Germline CDR1 and CDR2: KGHSY and FQNENV. The ends were cut back, 0 bases at V and 4 bases at J, with 6 bases in the middle. This chain's CDR3 is CASSQSRGTEAFF. The CDR3, as DNA: TGTGCCAGCAGCCAATCAAGGGGCACTGAAGCTTTCTTT. Filled out from reference TRBV16 and TRBJ1-1, the complete variable domain reads GEEVAQTPKHLVRGEGQKAKLYCAPIKGHSYVFWYQQVLKNEFKFLISFQNENVFDETGMPKERFSAKCLPNSPCSLEIQATKLEDSAVYFCASSQSRGTEAFFGQGTRLTVV.

The chain employs TRBV6-5 and TRBJ2-1; D gene unclear. Trimming removed 4 bases from V and 6 bases from J, with 13 bases in between. Germline CDR1 MNHEY, CDR2 SVGAGI. CDR3 length: 14 residues. Written as DNA, the CDR3 is TGTGCCAGCAGTTTACCCTCAAGCCTCAATGAGCAGTTCTTC. Translation gives CASSLPSSLNEQFF.

The rearrangement uses TRBV27 and TRBJ2-1; TRBD2 matches 10 bases. Germline trimming cut 4 bases from V and 6 bases from J; bases unmatched to any gene: 3. The CDR3 sequence is 14 residues long. In germline, CDR1 is MNHEY, CDR2 SMNVEV (reference sequence). The CDR3 is CASSYGTSANEQFF. In nucleotides, the CDR3 is TGTGCCAGCAGTTACGGGACTAGCGCCAATGAGCAGTTCTTC.

The genes are TRBV4-1 and TRBJ2-7; maybe TRBD2 (6 bases). Looked up from germline, CDR1 is MGHRA and CDR2 is YSYEKL. This CDR3 has 15 amino acids. V lost 1 base and J 4 bases, leaving 14 bases between the germline ends. The CDR3, as DNA: TGCGCCAGCAGCCAAGCGGACCCCGGACTATACGAGCAGTACTTC. It specifies CASSQADPGLYEQYF.

This chain connects TRBV7-6 to TRBJ2-7; 7 bases are shared with TRBD1. V trimming: 5 bases; J trimming: 2 bases; junction bases outside the gene matches: 12. The germline CDR1 and CDR2 sequences are SGHVS and FNYEAQ. CDR3 size: 16 residues. The DNA of the CDR3 is TGTGCCAGCAGCCCCCGGACAGGTGGGACGACCTACGAGCAGTACTTC. This encodes CASSPRTGGTTYEQYF.

V is TRBV7-6 and J is TRBJ1-2; 12 bases map to TRBD1. The CDR3 covers 14 residues. Per germline, CDR1 SGHVS and CDR2 FNYEAQ. Germline trimming cut 5 bases from V and 9 bases from J; bases unmatched to any gene: 7. This chain's CDR3 is CASSEPGQGASYTF. The CDR3 coding sequence is TGTGCCAGCAGCGAGCCGGGACAGGGGGCTAGCTACACCTTC.

The chain is built from TRBV7-9 and TRBJ1-4, with 7 positions matching TRBD1. The V segment lost 1 base and the J segment 10 bases; nucleotides outside the gene matches: 12. The CDR3 consists of 16 residues. Germline lookup yields CDR1 SEHNR and CDR2 FQNEAQ (reference sequence). The CDR3 sequence: CASSLGEQGRQGKLFF. As DNA, the CDR3 is TGTGCCAGCAGCTTAGGTGAACAGGGAAGACAGGGAAAACTGTTTTTT.

This chain uses TRBV12-3 or TRBV12-4 with TRBJ1-2; 8 bases fit TRBD1. Trimming cost V 6 bases and J 4 bases; bases outside gene matches: 4. There are 13 residues in the CDR3. The CDR3 DNA sequence: TGTGCCAGCAGCGGGGGACAGGCCTATGGCTACACCTTC. Translating it yields CASSGGQAYGYTF.

This chain joins TRBV19 and TRBJ1-2; TRBD1 aligns across 7 bases. The junction had 5 bases not matched to a gene; V was cut back by 5 bases and J by 5 bases. Germline V gives CDR1 LNHDA, CDR2 SQIVND (reference sequence). The CDR3 loop spans 13 amino acids. The CDR3 spells CASSPQGFYGYTF. The CDR3 coding sequence is TGTGCCAGTAGTCCACAGGGGTTTTATGGCTACACCTTC.

This clone was picked up one time. This chain joins TRBV5-1 and TRBJ1-2; 12 bases align to TRBD1. Germline V gene sequence: CDR1 SGHRS, CDR2 YFSETQ. CDR3 length equals 15 residues. V shed 4 bases and J 6 bases; nucleotides not matched to a gene: 7. This CDR3 reads CASSTSGQGANGYTF. The DNA for the CDR3 is TGCGCCAGCAGCACCTCGGGACAGGGGGCAAATGGCTACACCTTC.

J is TRBJ1-3 and V is TRBV29-1; unclear D gene. Per the germline V gene, CDR1 is SQVTM and CDR2 is ANQGSEA. The V gene lost 7 bases and the J gene lost 0 bases, with 7 bases spanning the gap. The CDR3 has 12 residues. CDR3 sequence reads: CSGTSSGNTIYF. CDR3 sequence (DNA): TGCAGCGGTACGAGCTCTGGAAACACCATATATTTT.

This clone was seen just once. The chain combines TRBV13 with TRBJ2-1; 13 bases line up with TRBD2. The V gene end was trimmed by 3 bases and the J gene end by 9 bases; junction bases not matched to a gene: 8. The CDR3 extends over 16 amino acids. From germline, CDR1 is PRHDT and CDR2 FYEKMQ (reference sequence). The CDR3 loop reads CASSFSGTSGDFEQFF. The CDR3 region has the DNA TGTGCCAGCAGCTTTTCCGGGACTAGCGGGGACTTTGAGCAGTTCTTC.

The CDR3 protein is CASSLRSSGGGKRPLGANNEQFF. CDR3 coding DNA: TGTGCCAGCAGTTTGAGGTCTAGCGGGGGGGGAAAACGACCCCTGGGGGCTAACAATGAGCAGTTCTTC. The chain employs TRBV27 and TRBJ2-1; 12 bases align to TRBD2. The CDR3 is 23 residues long. Trimming cost V 3 bases and J 5 bases; bases outside gene matches: 26. Per the germline V gene, CDR1 is MNHEY and CDR2 is SMNVEV (reference sequence).

This rearrangement joins TRBV27 to TRBJ2-2; 9 bases map to TRBD2. This CDR3 spans 17 amino acids. In germline, CDR1 is MNHEY, CDR2 SMNVEV (reference sequence). V was pared by 2 bases and J by 6 bases, with 10 bases of the junction left unmatched. Written as DNA, the CDR3 is TGTGCCAGCAGTTTACGCCACTGGCGGGGGGGATCCGGGGAGCTGTTTTTT. Amino acids: CASSLRHWRGGSGELFF.